This is a list of T cell receptor beta chains from one sample in a study of vaccination effects on CD4 cells after COVID-19. No antigen has been assigned to these receptors. The assay was immunoSEQ multiplex PCR, and TCRdb's table has in-frame clones only and misses some. Of about 25,000 clones in the sample, approximately 73% were seen once. This specimen was CD4+ T cells from PBMCs cultured without peptide, taken before COVID-19 vaccination. These receptors came from a human donor who received a COVID-19 vaccine. Each CDR3 is given with its conserved first and last residue. A D gene is named only where the DNA matches it firmly. Expanded clones are given a class, and other clones once, few, many or no size at all.

TRBV2	TRBD1	TRBJ1-5	NA	CASSADRGDDSNQPQHF	TGTGCCAGCAGTGCGGACAGGGGGGATGATAGCAATCAGCCCCAGCATTTT
TRBV19	TRBD1	TRBJ1-5	NA	CASSSDRVGQPQHF	TGTGCCAGTAGTAGCGACAGGGTAGGACAGCCCCAGCATTTT
TRBV4-2	NA	TRBJ1-3	NA	CASSQAFVAAGNTIYF	TGTGCCAGCAGCCAAGCCTTTGTTGCCGCTGGAAACACCATATATTTT
TRBV15	TRBD2	TRBJ2-1	NA	CATSRVRIGTSGSSSYNEQFF	TGTGCCACCAGCAGAGTCCGTATTGGGACTAGCGGGAGTAGCTCCTACAATGAGCAGTTCTTC
TRBV10-3	TRBD2	TRBJ2-7	NA	CAISFQREYEQYF	TGTGCCATCAGTTTCCAGCGGGAGTACGAGCAGTACTTC
TRBV29-1	TRBD1	TRBJ1-1	few	CSVLDRAGTEAFF	TGCAGCGTTCTTGACAGGGCGGGGACTGAAGCTTTCTTT
TRBV19	NA	TRBJ2-7	NA	CASSISRRREQYF	TGTGCCAGTAGTATAAGTAGGCGGCGCGAGCAGTACTTC
TRBV5-4	NA	TRBJ2-2	NA	CASSGGLRQGKNTGELFF	TGTGCCAGCAGCGGCGGTTTAAGGCAGGGCAAGAACACCGGGGAGCTGTTTTTT
TRBV4-1	NA	TRBJ2-6	NA	CASRSLTETAAANVLTF	TGCGCCAGCAGGTCCCTCACGGAAACAGCCGCGGCCAACGTCCTGACTTTC
TRBV10-3	NA	TRBJ1-5	once	CAIRAQGYNQPQHF	TGTGCCATCAGGGCCCAGGGTTACAATCAGCCCCAGCATTTT
TRBV24-1	NA	TRBJ1-2	NA	CATNSGTPNYGYTF	TGTGCCACTAACTCCGGGACACCTAACTATGGCTACACCTTC
TRBV2	TRBD1	TRBJ1-6	NA	CASSWTGNNSPLHF	TGTGCCAGCAGTTGGACAGGCAATAATTCACCCCTCCACTTT
TRBV5-5	NA	TRBJ1-1	NA	CASSFLTGNTEAFF	TGTGCCAGCAGCTTCCTGACGGGGAACACTGAAGCTTTCTTT
TRBV5-1	TRBD1	TRBJ2-5	NA	CASSSHRGLGETQYF	TGCGCCAGCAGCAGTCACAGGGGTCTCGGAGAGACCCAGTACTTC
TRBV4-3	NA	TRBJ1-1	NA	CASSQDSGATNTEAFF	TGCGCCAGCAGCCAAGATTCGGGGGCAACGAACACTGAAGCTTTCTTT
TRBV4-3	NA	TRBJ1-1	NA	CASRSRADTEAFF	TGCGCCAGCAGATCCAGGGCGGACACTGAAGCTTTCTTT
TRBV6-5	NA	TRBJ1-1	NA	CASRNGASRAEAFF	TGTGCCAGCAGAAACGGGGCCTCCAGGGCTGAAGCTTTCTTT
TRBV7-9	NA	TRBJ1-5	NA	CASSDPDQPQHF	TGTGCCAGCAGTGATCCAGATCAGCCCCAGCATTTT
TRBV6-2/TRBV6-3	NA	TRBJ1-6	NA	CASSSPREGRSYNSPLHF	TGTGCCAGCAGTTCCCCACGGGAGGGTAGGTCCTATAATTCACCCCTCCACTTT
TRBV7-9	NA	TRBJ2-6	NA	CASSQRSGANVLTF	TGTGCCAGCAGCCAGCGCTCTGGGGCCAACGTCCTGACTTTC
TRBV19	TRBD1	TRBJ2-7	NA	CASGTGGSYEQYF	TGTGCCAGCGGGACAGGGGGCTCCTACGAGCAGTACTTC
TRBV7-2	NA	TRBJ1-5	once	CASSRRGGAQPQHF	TGTGCCAGCAGCCGGAGGGGGGGTGCGCAGCCCCAGCATTTT
TRBV19	TRBD1	TRBJ1-2	NA	CASSRIISGTGGYGYTF	TGTGCCAGTAGTCGAATAATTTCCGGGACAGGGGGCTATGGCTACACCTTC
TRBV7-9	TRBD1	TRBJ1-2	NA	CASSLPGQPTYGYTF	TGTGCCAGCAGCTTACCGGGACAGCCGACCTATGGCTACACCTTC
TRBV4-3	TRBD2	TRBJ2-1	few	CASSPLLAGAYNEQFF	TGCGCCAGCAGCCCCCTACTAGCGGGGGCTTACAATGAGCAGTTCTTC
TRBV18	NA	TRBJ1-2	NA	CASSQQGSDGYTF	TGTGCCAGCTCTCAACAGGGTAGTGATGGCTACACCTTC
TRBV10-3	TRBD2	TRBJ2-2	NA	CAIRGLGETGELFF	TGTGCCATCAGGGGACTAGGGGAAACCGGGGAGCTGTTTTTT
TRBV6-6	TRBD2	TRBJ2-1	few	CASSYPAGLDYNEQFF	TGTGCCAGCAGTTACCCGGCGGGACTAGACTACAATGAGCAGTTCTTC
TRBV5-5	NA	TRBJ2-3	once	CASSLGGGADTQYF	TGTGCCAGCAGCTTGGGGGGTGGTGCAGATACGCAGTATTTT
TRBV25-1	NA	TRBJ1-3	NA	CASTQLGTIYF	TGTGCCAGCACACAGTTGGGCACCATATATTTT
TRBV7-2	NA	TRBJ1-2	NA	CASKLADGGYTF	TGTGCCAGCAAATTAGCCGACGGTGGCTACACCTTC
TRBV5-1	NA	TRBJ2-7	NA	CASSPGHRRYEQYF	TGCGCCAGCAGTCCGGGACATCGGAGGTACGAGCAGTACTTC
TRBV12-3/TRBV12-4	NA	TRBJ1-2	NA	CASSRQLYGYTF	TGTGCCAGCAGCCGGCAGCTCTATGGCTACACCTTC
TRBV28	TRBD1	TRBJ2-7	NA	CASISFGTGIYEQYF	TGTGCCAGCATCTCGTTCGGGACAGGGATATACGAGCAGTACTTC
TRBV5-4	NA	TRBJ2-3	NA	CASSLKTVQNTQYF	TGTGCCAGCAGCTTAAAGACAGTTCAGAATACGCAGTATTTT
TRBV2	TRBD2	TRBJ2-3	NA	CASSPVGLATDTQYF	TGTGCCAGCAGCCCCGTGGGACTAGCAACAGATACGCAGTATTTT
TRBV28	NA	TRBJ2-2	NA	CAGAQDTGELFF	TGTGCCGGGGCGCAGGACACCGGGGAGCTGTTTTTT
TRBV6-2/TRBV6-3	NA	TRBJ1-2	NA	CASSYGGLNYGYTF	TGTGCCAGCAGTTACGGGGGGCTGAACTATGGCTACACCTTC
TRBV27	NA	TRBJ1-1	few	CASRNRVDTEAFF	TGTGCCAGCAGAAACAGGGTCGATACTGAAGCTTTCTTT
TRBV7-9	NA	TRBJ2-7	NA	CASSLAGRTYEQYF	TGTGCCAGCAGCTTAGCTGGCCGGACCTACGAGCAGTACTTC
TRBV25-1	NA	TRBJ2-5	NA	CASSDLQRVQETQYF	TGTGCCAGCAGTGATTTACAGAGGGTCCAAGAGACCCAGTACTTC
TRBV18	TRBD2	TRBJ2-5	once	CASTLNGGASKETQYF	TGTGCCAGCACTTTAAACGGGGGGGCCTCAAAAGAGACCCAGTACTTC
TRBV7-2	NA	TRBJ2-7	NA	CASSLEVGLGLSTYEQYF	TGTGCCAGCAGCTTAGAAGTGGGACTGGGACTGTCGACCTACGAGCAGTACTTC
TRBV6-6	TRBD2	TRBJ2-3	NA	CASSRTSGKDTQYF	TGTGCCAGCAGTCGGACTAGCGGGAAAGATACGCAGTATTTT
TRBV6-1	NA	TRBJ1-4	NA	CASSEGRGAGSNEKLFF	TGTGCCAGCAGTGAAGGACGTGGGGCAGGAAGTAATGAAAAACTGTTTTTT
TRBV7-9	TRBD1	TRBJ1-6	NA	CASSTRTGGADSPLHF	TGTGCCAGCAGCACGAGGACAGGGGGCGCCGATTCACCCCTCCACTTT
TRBV6-2/TRBV6-3	NA	TRBJ1-5	NA	CASTPLGGRQPQHF	TGTGCCAGCACCCCGTTGGGGGGACGTCAGCCCCAGCATTTT
TRBV29-1	NA	TRBJ1-1	NA	CSVDRTVTTEAFF	TGCAGCGTGGATCGAACAGTTACCACTGAAGCTTTCTTT
TRBV12-3/TRBV12-4	NA	TRBJ1-2	NA	CASRPTGAYGYTF	TGTGCCAGCAGACCAACAGGTGCCTATGGCTACACCTTC
TRBV5-4	TRBD2	TRBJ2-1	NA	CASSLAPAGAHNEQFF	TGTGCCAGCAGCTTGGCCCCAGCGGGAGCGCACAATGAGCAGTTCTTC
TRBV18	TRBD1	TRBJ1-5	once	CASSPTQGNNQPQHF	TGTGCCAGCTCACCAACACAGGGGAACAATCAGCCCCAGCATTTT
TRBV5-6	NA	TRBJ2-5	NA	CASSLMTGDQETQYF	TGTGCCAGCAGCTTGATGACAGGAGATCAAGAGACCCAGTACTTC
TRBV30	TRBD2	TRBJ2-7	NA	CAWSSSISGKPPYEQYF	TGTGCCTGGAGTTCCTCTATTAGCGGGAAACCGCCCTACGAGCAGTACTTC
TRBV3-1/TRBV3-2	NA	TRBJ1-2	NA	CASSATFQYGYTF	TGTGCCAGCAGCGCAACTTTTCAGTATGGCTACACCTTC
TRBV2	NA	TRBJ1-2	NA	CASSAGTNYGYTF	TGTGCCAGCAGCGCCGGGACAAACTATGGCTACACCTTC